This entry concerns a single T cell receptor (beta chain). Its target is not known. The sample originates from a study of T cell responses to AZD1222 COVID-19 vaccine. Overall study context: Pooled together were second doses at about 4 or about 12 weeks. General observations from the study: Distributed over spike, vaccine-associated CD4 TCRs predominated at 160-218 and 743-854.

The method was immunoSEQ multiplex PCR; TCRdb's version includes in-frame clones alone and lacks a portion of them. The data hold roughly 140,000 clones, with 75% to 95% observed a single time. V lost 5 bases to trimming and J lost 8 bases; unmatched junction nucleotides: 9. In germline, CDR1 is PRHDT, CDR2 FYEKMQ (reference sequence). This CDR3 spans 15 amino acids. The specimen was peripheral blood, collected on day 0 of AZD1222 vaccination. The clonotype comes from an adult in good health. The chain joins TRBV13 to TRBJ2-1, with 10 bases that match TRBD2. Here the CDR3 reads CASSLSGRAFDEQFF. As DNA, the CDR3 is TGTGCCAGCAGCCTAAGCGGGAGGGCCTTCGATGAGCAGTTCTTC.